A single sample is the source of the 8 T cell receptor beta chains below, sequenced in a study of cytomegalovirus exposure and HLA in healthy donors. Both 60 Vbeta primers and 13 Jbeta primers went into the PCR. TCRdb keeps only in-frame clones here, not all; method: immunoSEQ multiplex PCR. The sample includes over 150,000 clones, around 79% of them seen just once. Sequenced: PBMCs. The receptors stem from a man between 40 and 49 years old in good health and CMV-seronegative.

The rearrangement links TRBV9 to TRBJ1-1; D not resolved. CDR3 size: 14 residues. Germline V gene lookup returns CDR1 SGDLS and CDR2 YYNGEE. The V end was cut by 0 bases, the J end by 2 bases, with 8 bases between. The DNA of the CDR3 is TGTGCCAGCAGCGTAGACTCAGGCAACACTGAAGCTTTCTTT. It yields the protein CASSVDSGNTEAFF. Full variable domain (outside the CDR3, taken from reference TRBV9 and TRBJ1-1): DSGVTQTPKHLITATGQRVTLRCSPRSGDLSVYWYQQSLDQGLQFLIQYYNGEERAKGNILERFSAQQFPDLHSELNLSSLELGDSALYFCASSVDSGNTEAFFGQGTRLTVV.

The rearrangement uses TRBV4-1 and TRBJ1-5; TRBD1 matches 8 bases. The CDR3 covers 16 residues. V lost 4 bases, J lost 3 bases, and 8 bases stayed unmatched. The germline gives CDR1 MGHRA, CDR2 YSYEKL. The CDR3 DNA reads TGCGCCAGCAGCCCAATGGACAGGGACTTCAATCAGCCCCAGCATTTT. It specifies CASSPMDRDFNQPQHF.

The chain combines TRBV6-5 with TRBJ2-7; possible D gene TRBD1, 5 bases. The CDR3 is made up of 13 amino acids. The V and J ends lost 2 bases and 6 bases respectively, with 11 bases between them. Per germline, CDR1 MNHEY and CDR2 SVGAGI. The CDR3 DNA is TGTGCCAGCAGTTACCCGGGCAGGGTCGAGCAGTACTTC. Translating gives CASSYPGRVEQYF.

The chain recombines TRBV7-9 with TRBJ1-2; tentative D call: TRBD1 (6 bases). V lost 5 bases and J lost 7, with 17 bases in between. Germline V gene data show CDR1 as SEHNR and CDR2 as FQNEAQ (reference sequence). The CDR3 has 14 amino acids. The chain's CDR3 is CASSLGFEGGGYTF. For the CDR3, the DNA is TGTGCCAGCAGCCTTGGCTTTGAAGGGGGTGGCTACACCTTC.

The chain links TRBV7-2 to TRBJ2-7, with 9 bases identical to TRBD2. The CDR3 loop spans 16 amino acids. The V and J ends lost 5 bases and 7 bases, in that order; junction bases with no gene match: 15. CDR1 is SGHTA, CDR2 FQGNSA, per germline. CDR3 sequence: CASSPTLGGRASEQYF. The CDR3 DNA reads TGTGCCAGCAGCCCAACGTTAGGCGGGAGGGCCAGTGAGCAGTACTTC.

The chain employs TRBV5-1 and TRBJ1-6; D remains ambiguous. The CDR3 consists of 15 residues. Looked up from germline, CDR1 is SGHRS and CDR2 is YFSETQ. V shed 2 bases and J shed 7 bases, with 13 bases lying between them. The chain's CDR3 is CASSLGGGLNSPLHF. DNA for the CDR3: TGCGCCAGCAGCTTAGGAGGCGGACTCAATTCACCCCTCCACTTT.

The rearrangement joins TRBV19 to TRBJ2-3; weak D call: TRBD2 (6 bases). The CDR3 runs 15 residues. Trimming took 3 bases from V and 1 from J, leaving 11 bases between them. Germline V gene lookup returns CDR1 LNHDA and CDR2 SQIVND (reference sequence). In DNA form, the CDR3 reads TGTGCCAGTAGTATGGGGTTAGCGGGCACAGATACGCAGTATTTT. This encodes CASSMGLAGTDTQYF.

The chain has TRBV11-2 and TRBJ2-5, with TRBD1 matching 7 bases. The assigned J gene may be wrong: the sequence end matches TRBJ2-7 better. This CDR3 is 15 amino acids long. CDR1 and CDR2 from the germline V gene are SGHAT and FQNNGV. CDR3 DNA sequence: TGTGCCAGCAGCTTATGGGACAGAAAAATTTACGAGCAGTACTTC. Residues: CASSLWDRKIYEQYF.